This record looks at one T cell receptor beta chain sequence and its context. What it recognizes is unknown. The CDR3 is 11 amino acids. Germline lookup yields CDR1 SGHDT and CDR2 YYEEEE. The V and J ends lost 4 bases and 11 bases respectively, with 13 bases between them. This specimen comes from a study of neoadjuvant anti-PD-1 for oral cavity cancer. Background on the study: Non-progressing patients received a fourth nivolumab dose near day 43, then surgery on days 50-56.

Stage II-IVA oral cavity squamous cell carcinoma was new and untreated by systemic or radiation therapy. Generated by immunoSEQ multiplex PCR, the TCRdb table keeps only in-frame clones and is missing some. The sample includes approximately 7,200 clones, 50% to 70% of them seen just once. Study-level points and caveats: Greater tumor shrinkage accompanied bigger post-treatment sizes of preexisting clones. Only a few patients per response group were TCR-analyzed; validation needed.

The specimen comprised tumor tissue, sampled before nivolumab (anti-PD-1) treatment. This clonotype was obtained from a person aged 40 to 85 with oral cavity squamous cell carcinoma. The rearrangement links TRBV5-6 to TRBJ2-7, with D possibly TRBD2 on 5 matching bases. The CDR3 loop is CASSTGIKEYF. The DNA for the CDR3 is TGTGCCAGCAGCACCGGGATTAAGGAGTACTTC.